These T cell receptor beta chains were read from a single sample in a study of blood T cells in healthy people across ages. One entry per CDR3 protein results from TCRdb running MiXCR on the 5' RACE reads. The repertoire holds roughly 1,800,000 distinct CDR3 sequences, around half seen once, with approximately 2.1% in the top ten. Sequenced sample: blood. The receptor set was obtained from a woman between 35 and 50 years old in good health. The CDR3 runs from the conserved cysteine through the conserved F or W. A D gene is named only where the DNA matches it firmly. Clone size is not always given. Where it is, it says once, few, many or a class for expanded clones.

D: -; J: TRBJ2-1; V: TRBV6-5; size: few; DNA: TGTGCCAGCAGTTACTCGACACAGGGTGGCTACAATGAGCAGTTCTTC; CDR3: CASSYSTQGGYNEQFF
D: TRBD1; J: TRBJ1-2; V: TRBV20-1; size: once; DNA: TGCAGTGCTAGAGTCCTGACAGGGCCTAACTATGGCTACACCTTC; CDR3: CSARVLTGPNYGYTF
D: -; J: TRBJ2-5; V: TRBV7-8; size: -; DNA: TGTACCAGCAGCTCCCAGGGGTTTGAGACCCAGTACTTC; CDR3: CTSSSQGFETQYF
D: -; J: TRBJ1-2; V: TRBV7-2; size: -; DNA: TGTGCCAGCAGCCAAGAAAGGTATAACTATGGCTACACCTTC; CDR3: CASSQERYNYGYTF
D: -; J: TRBJ1-5; V: TRBV14; size: -; DNA: TGTGCCAGCAGCCAAGATGCAGGGACACAGCCCCAGCATTTT; CDR3: CASSQDAGTQPQHF
D: -; J: TRBJ1-2; V: TRBV5-1; size: -; DNA: TGCGCCAGCAGGGGGTCGACAGGACGGGGCTACACCTTC; CDR3: CASRGSTGRGYTF
D: TRBD2; J: TRBJ2-3; V: TRBV7-2; size: -; DNA: TGTGCCAGCAGCTTAGCGTTCGATCTAGCGGGGGACACAGATACGCAGTATTTT; CDR3: CASSLAFDLAGDTDTQYF
D: TRBD1; J: TRBJ1-2; V: TRBV6-5; size: once; DNA: TGTGCCAGCAGCATTGGACAGGGCTCGTCTGGCTACACCTTC; CDR3: CASSIGQGSSGYTF
D: TRBD1; J: TRBJ2-3; V: TRBV29-1; size: few; DNA: TGCAGCGTTGAATCCGGGACAGGCGTGTCCTACTCCACAGATACGCAGTATTTT; CDR3: CSVESGTGVSYSTDTQYF
D: -; J: TRBJ2-7; V: TRBV27; size: few; DNA: TGTGCCAGCAGTTTACTTTTGTTGGGGCATAACGAGCAGTACTTC; CDR3: CASSLLLLGHNEQYF
D: -; J: TRBJ2-5; V: TRBV29-1; size: -; DNA: TGCAGCGGACGGCGAGCTTTCCCCAACCAAGAGACTCAGTACTTC; CDR3: CSGRRAFPNQETQYF
D: -; J: TRBJ2-4; V: TRBV6-5; size: few; DNA: TGTGCCAGCAGACGACAGGGAGGAGGCAAAAACATTCAGTACTTC; CDR3: CASRRQGGGKNIQYF
D: -; J: TRBJ2-7; V: TRBV6-6; size: few; DNA: TGTGCCAGCAGTTACGGGCCTCGCGAGCAGTACTTC; CDR3: CASSYGPREQYF
D: -; J: TRBJ2-7; V: TRBV20-1; size: -; DNA: TGCAGTGCTCGGGACTTTAATCCTACCGAGCAGTACTTC; CDR3: CSARDFNPTEQYF
D: TRBD2; J: TRBJ2-1; V: TRBV7-3; size: -; DNA: TGTGCCAGCAGCTTCCCAGTTAGCGGACCTCCGGGAGGGGACTACAATGAGCAGTTCTTC; CDR3: CASSFPVSGPPGGDYNEQFF
D: -; J: TRBJ1-2; V: TRBV28; size: many; DNA: TGTGCCAGCAGCTTATCCAGTTATGGCTACACCTTC; CDR3: CASSLSSYGYTF
D: -; J: TRBJ1-2; V: TRBV12-3/TRBV12-4; size: many; DNA: TGTGCCAGCAGGGCCAACCAGGCTACATATGGCTACACCTTC; CDR3: CASRANQATYGYTF
D: -; J: TRBJ2-1; V: TRBV4-3; size: -; DNA: TGCGCCAGCAGCCAAGAAAGGCGGGGTGCCTTAGGAGAGCAGTTCTTC; CDR3: CASSQERRGALGEQFF
D: -; J: TRBJ2-1; V: TRBV12-3/TRBV12-4; size: -; DNA: TGTGCCAGCAGTTACGGTGTGAGGGGATCCTACAATGAGCAGTTCTTC; CDR3: CASSYGVRGSYNEQFF
D: -; J: TRBJ1-2; V: TRBV12-3/TRBV12-4; size: -; DNA: TGTGCCAGCAGGCACTCACAGGATTACTCTGGCTACACCTTC; CDR3: CASRHSQDYSGYTF
D: TRBD2; J: TRBJ2-5; V: TRBV7-9; size: -; DNA: TGTGCCAGCAGCTCCGGGACTAGCGGTCGATCGGTGGAGACCCAGTACTTC; CDR3: CASSSGTSGRSVETQYF
D: TRBD2; J: TRBJ2-1; V: TRBV3-1; size: -; DNA: TGTGCCAGCAGCCAAATCAGCGGGGGGCTCTACAATGAGCAGTTCTTC; CDR3: CASSQISGGLYNEQFF
D: -; J: TRBJ1-1; V: TRBV9; size: -; DNA: TGTGCCAGCAGCGTCGGGCAAGACACTGAAGCTTTCTTT; CDR3: CASSVGQDTEAFF
D: -; J: TRBJ2-4; V: TRBV28; size: -; DNA: TGTGCCAGCAGTTCCGGTGGGAGGTCGGGCAAAAACATTCAGTACTTC; CDR3: CASSSGGRSGKNIQYF
D: -; J: TRBJ1-4; V: TRBV7-9; size: -; DNA: TGTGCCAGCAGCCTGCGGAGTGGTGAAAAACTGTTTTTT; CDR3: CASSLRSGEKLFF
D: TRBD2; J: TRBJ2-3; V: TRBV9; size: -; DNA: TGTGCCAGCAGCTTCCGACTAGCGGGGGTGGGAGATACGCAGTATTTT; CDR3: CASSFRLAGVGDTQYF
D: TRBD2; J: TRBJ2-3; V: TRBV7-3; size: few; DNA: TGTGCCAGCAGCTTACTAGCGGGGGGAATTGATACGCAGTATTTT; CDR3: CASSLLAGGIDTQYF
D: -; J: TRBJ1-6; V: TRBV4-3; size: -; DNA: TGCGCCAGCAGCCAATTCACAGCTACTAGCTCCTATAATTCACCCCTCCACTTT; CDR3: CASSQFTATSSYNSPLHF
D: -; J: TRBJ2-1; V: TRBV6-1; size: -; DNA: TGTGCCAGCAGTGAAGGGTCGTGGTACAATGAGCAGTTCTTC; CDR3: CASSEGSWYNEQFF
D: TRBD1; J: TRBJ1-1; V: TRBV2; size: -; DNA: TGTGCCAGCGTCAGGGGGCATGCAGTCACTGAAGCTTTCTTT; CDR3: CASVRGHAVTEAFF
D: -; J: TRBJ2-5; V: TRBV20-1; size: few; DNA: TGCAGTGCTAGGTGGGGGTCTCCGGGGACCCAGTACTTC; CDR3: CSARWGSPGTQYF
D: TRBD1; J: TRBJ1-6; V: TRBV10-3; size: -; DNA: TGTGCCATCAGGCCGGGACAGGGGAATTCACCCCTCCACTTT; CDR3: CAIRPGQGNSPLHF
D: -; J: TRBJ1-5; V: TRBV20-1; size: -; DNA: TGCAGTGCTAGAGATATAGCTAATCAGCCCCAGCATTTT; CDR3: CSARDIANQPQHF
D: -; J: TRBJ2-5; V: TRBV6-2/TRBV6-3; size: -; DNA: TGTGCCAGCAGTCCCCATGGGGTGAGAGACCAAGAGACCCAGTACTTC; CDR3: CASSPHGVRDQETQYF
D: -; J: TRBJ2-3; V: TRBV9; size: -; DNA: TGTGCCAGCAGCCCACAAGCAGGACTAAGCACAGATACGCAGTATTTT; CDR3: CASSPQAGLSTDTQYF
D: -; J: TRBJ2-7; V: TRBV6-1; size: -; DNA: TGTGCCAGCAGTGCTGGTCGAGGTAGCCCCTACGAGCAGTACTTC; CDR3: CASSAGRGSPYEQYF
D: TRBD1; J: TRBJ2-7; V: TRBV20-1; size: few; DNA: TGCAGTGCTCAGGGGGATCGCGAGCAGTACTTC; CDR3: CSAQGDREQYF
D: -; J: TRBJ2-3; V: TRBV2; size: -; DNA: TGTGCCAGCAAGTCGTCGGCGGGGTTACTCACAGATACGCAGTATTTT; CDR3: CASKSSAGLLTDTQYF
D: -; J: TRBJ2-1; V: TRBV12-3/TRBV12-4; size: many; DNA: TGCGCCAGCAGCCAAACAGGGTCCTACAATGAGCAGTTCTTC; CDR3: CASSQTGSYNEQFF
D: -; J: TRBJ1-4; V: TRBV4-3; size: -; DNA: TGCGCCAGCAGCCAGTGGGGGAAGGGGGATGAAAAACTGTTTTTT; CDR3: CASSQWGKGDEKLFF
D: -; J: TRBJ1-1; V: TRBV5-1; size: -; DNA: TGCGCCAGCAGCTTGGCGATAGCGAACACTGAAGCTTTCTTT; CDR3: CASSLAIANTEAFF
D: -; J: TRBJ2-5; V: TRBV7-2; size: few; DNA: TGTGCCAGCAGCCGGCAACTCGCTATCCAAGAGACCCAGTACTTC; CDR3: CASSRQLAIQETQYF
D: -; J: TRBJ2-5; V: TRBV3-1; size: few; DNA: TGTGCCAGCAGCCAGAGGGTGGAGACCCAGTACTTC; CDR3: CASSQRVETQYF
D: -; J: TRBJ1-2; V: TRBV20-1; size: -; DNA: TGCAGTGCTAGAGATCCAGGGCCCGGTAAAGGCTACACCTTC; CDR3: CSARDPGPGKGYTF
D: -; J: TRBJ1-6; V: TRBV6-2/TRBV6-3; size: -; DNA: TGTGCCAGCAGTTACTCGCCCAAGGACGGAGACAGCTCCTATAATTCACCCCTCCACTTT; CDR3: CASSYSPKDGDSSYNSPLHF
D: TRBD1; J: TRBJ1-2; V: TRBV4-1; size: few; DNA: TGCGCCAGCAGCCAAGGGGGACAGTCTAACTATGGCTACACCTTC; CDR3: CASSQGGQSNYGYTF
D: -; J: TRBJ2-1; V: TRBV27; size: -; DNA: TGTGCCAGCAGTTGGCAAGGCCTCAGCTCCTACAATGAGCAGTTCTTC; CDR3: CASSWQGLSSYNEQFF
D: -; J: TRBJ2-7; V: TRBV9; size: few; DNA: TGTGCCAGCAGCCGTGGGCCAGGAACGTCCTACGAGCAGTACTTC; CDR3: CASSRGPGTSYEQYF
D: -; J: TRBJ2-5; V: TRBV9; size: -; DNA: TGTGCCAGCAGCGGCCGGGACGCTCAAGAGACCCAGTACTTC; CDR3: CASSGRDAQETQYF